A selection of T cell receptor beta chains follows, all from one sample in a study of blood T cell repertoires in COVID-19. Clones were read by immunoSEQ multiplex PCR, and TCRdb kept only the in-frame ones, dropping some. The table shows 150,000 or so clones, with about four fifths occurring only once. The sample was peripheral blood. These receptors all come from a human donor with acute or convalescent COVID-19. The donor label of this sample is uncertain. CDR3s include the opening cysteine and the closing phenylalanine or tryptophan.

j_gene,v_gene,CDR3aa
TRBJ2-5,TRBV5-6,CASSLGQGGETQYF
TRBJ1-6,TRBV15,CATSRGTVNSPLHF
TRBJ1-5,TRBV11-2,CASSWDRERQPQHF
TRBJ2-3,TRBV7-7,CASSFSGLSTDTQYF
TRBJ1-2,TRBV11-2,CASSRGTADYGYTF
TRBJ1-2,TRBV7-9,CASSLAWPHGYTF
TRBJ1-2,TRBV3-1/TRBV3-2,CASNRGDSKFNYGYTF
TRBJ2-3,TRBV9,CASSSTATTGGGDTQYF
TRBJ1-2,TRBV6-5,CASSREGYYGYTF
TRBJ1-4,TRBV9,CASSSTGTTNEKLFF
TRBJ1-3,TRBV5-3,CARSPGTGHLEITIYF
TRBJ2-7,TRBV5-6,CASSPTGTYEQYF
TRBJ1-4,TRBV23-1,CASSQSSTGDVEKLFF
TRBJ2-3,TRBV19,CASSIPPTDTQYF
TRBJ1-2,TRBV2,CASSVDGGGSYGYTF
TRBJ2-7,TRBV27,CATQKVTGGREQYF
TRBJ1-1,TRBV6-6,CASSNKQGAKYAFF
TRBJ1-1,TRBV2,CASSANRANTEAFF
TRBJ1-1,TRBV10-3,CAISPLQRNTEAFF
TRBJ1-4,TRBV5-1,CASSFGPQGEGEKLFF
TRBJ1-1,TRBV5-1,CASSPLTGGTEAFF
TRBJ1-2,TRBV6-2/TRBV6-3,CASSYPGHRYGYTF
TRBJ2-3,TRBV7-9,CASSRGAATQYF
TRBJ2-4,TRBV3-1/TRBV3-2,CASSQEPFGQGGFGIQYF
TRBJ1-1,TRBV29-1,CSVAGGRTEAFF
TRBJ1-2,TRBV10-2,CAISDRGGEAGYTF
TRBJ1-2,TRBV6-5,CASSYPDRNGYTF
TRBJ1-5,TRBV7-9,CASSLERGQLLEQPQHF
TRBJ2-2,TRBV6-5,CASRTGGVGTGELFF
TRBJ1-6,TRBV5-1,CASSSVGGNSPLHF
TRBJ2-3,TRBV18,CASSDGGRGTDTQYF
TRBJ2-3,TRBV5-1,CASSLGWGREADTQYF
TRBJ2-7,TRBV3-1/TRBV3-2,CASSQGRGGLAGLHEQYF
TRBJ2-7,TRBV3-1/TRBV3-2,CASSHREGPYEQYF
TRBJ1-3,TRBV7-2,CASSFSTSGNTIYF
TRBJ1-2,TRBV5-1,CASSLSTGYGYTF
TRBJ2-7,TRBV7-6,CASSLGTGVSYEQYF